Listed below are T cell receptor beta chains from one sample, sequenced in a study of blood T cell repertoires in COVID-19. Sequencing used immunoSEQ multiplex PCR; TCRdb keeps in-frame clones, though not all of them. The sample lists 150,000 to 200,000 clones, about four fifths occurring once. The sample comprised peripheral blood. Receptor source: a man in his 60s with acute or convalescent COVID-19. The CDR3 runs from the conserved cysteine through the conserved F or W. D genes are given only for firm matches. Clone size is given for some rows only: seen once, a few or many times, or a class if the clone is expanded.

TRBJ2-4 TRBV5-1 TRBD2 few TGCGCCAGGAGGACTAGCGGGATGATTGGGGAAAACATTCAGTACTTC CARRTSGMIGENIQYF
TRBJ1-3 TRBV5-6 TRBD1 . TGTGCCAGCAGCCAGGGACAGAGAAACACCATATATTTT CASSQGQRNTIYF
TRBJ2-7 TRBV5-1 TRBD2 . TGCGCCAGCAGCTTGCAGGCTAGCGGGGCTTACGAGCAGTACTTC CASSLQASGAYEQYF
TRBJ2-7 TRBV9 TRBD2 . TGTGCCAGCAGCTCCGGACTAGCGGGAGTTAGCTCCTACGAGCAGTACTTC CASSSGLAGVSSYEQYF
TRBJ1-5 TRBV19 . . TGTGCCAGTAGTCCGAGGGCTGACAGGAACAATCAGCCCCAGCATTTT CASSPRADRNNQPQHF
TRBJ1-5 TRBV9 TRBD1 few TGTGCCAGCAGCGTCCCTAACGGGACAGGGGAGGATGGCAATCAGCCCCAGCATTTT CASSVPNGTGEDGNQPQHF
TRBJ1-2 TRBV2 . once TGTGCCAGCAGGATCAGGGCGGGGAACTATGGCTACACCTTC CASRIRAGNYGYTF
TRBJ1-2 TRBV19 TRBD1 many TGTGCCAGTAGTATGGACAGGGGTAGGTATGGCTACACCTTC CASSMDRGRYGYTF
TRBJ2-7 TRBV5-1 TRBD2 . TGCGCCAGCAGCTTAGCGGGAGGCTCCTACGAGCAGTACTTC CASSLAGGSYEQYF
TRBJ2-5 TRBV12-3/TRBV12-4 . . TGTGCCAGCAGTTCTTCCCTATCGACCCAGTACTTC CASSSSLSTQYF
TRBJ2-7 TRBV9 . once TGTGCCAGCAGCGTAGCGGCGTCCAATCGGGACGAGCAGTACTTC CASSVAASNRDEQYF
TRBJ1-2 TRBV7-2 . . TGTGCCAGCAGCCCCCCTGTCGTGAGTGGCTACACCTTC CASSPPVVSGYTF
TRBJ2-1 TRBV7-3 TRBD2 . TGTGCCAGCAGCTTAACTAGCGGGGGGGCTGGTGAGCAGTTCTTC CASSLTSGGAGEQFF
TRBJ2-5 TRBV12-5 . . TGTGCTAGTGGTTCGCCCTTGACAGGCCCCCAAGAGACCCAGTACTTC CASGSPLTGPQETQYF
TRBJ2-2 TRBV7-3 TRBD1 once TGTGCCAGCAGCTCGGGACAGGGGGTGAACACCGGGGAGCTGTTTTTT CASSSGQGVNTGELFF
TRBJ2-3 TRBV10-2 . . TGCGCCAGCAGTGAGCGGGGTGCCTCGGGGGCAGATACGCAGTATTTT CASSERGASGADTQYF
TRBJ2-1 TRBV28 TRBD2 . TGTGCCAGCAGTGTTGGGACTAGCCCGGGTTTTCCTGAGCAGTTCTTC CASSVGTSPGFPEQFF
TRBJ2-1 TRBV19 . once TGTGCCAGTAGTGCGACCCAGGGAACTGAGCAGTTCTTC CASSATQGTEQFF
TRBJ1-1 TRBV7-9 TRBD1 . TGTGCCAGCAGCTCAAGCGACAGGGATCAGACTGAAGCTTTCTTT CASSSSDRDQTEAFF
TRBJ1-1 TRBV5-1 . . TGCGCCAGCAGCGTACAGGGGAACACTGAAGCTTTCTTT CASSVQGNTEAFF
TRBJ2-2 TRBV9 TRBD1 . TGTGCCAGCAGCGTCGAGACAGGGGGTACCGGGGAGCTGTTTTTT CASSVETGGTGELFF
TRBJ2-5 TRBV28 . . TGTGCCAGCAGACCCACGGGTGCCCAAGAGACCCAGTACTTC CASRPTGAQETQYF
TRBJ1-2 TRBV28 . . TGTGCCAGCAGTTTCCCCGCCCGTGAGGTAACCCCCCATCGCTCTAACTATGGCTACACCTTC CASSFPAREVTPHRSNYGYTF
TRBJ1-1 TRBV30 TRBD1 . TGTGCCTGGACCGGGACAGGGATCAGGAACACTGAAGCTTTCTTT CAWTGTGIRNTEAFF
TRBJ1-2 TRBV9 TRBD1 . TGTGCCAGCAGGCGGACAGGGGGCGTTTATGGCTACACCTTC CASRRTGGVYGYTF
TRBJ1-2 TRBV5-4 TRBD1 . TGTGCCAGCAGCTCCCCGACAGACAGGGGAGGCTACACCTTC CASSSPTDRGGYTF
TRBJ1-1 TRBV19 . . TGTGCCAGTAGTGGACAAGTGAACACTGAAGCTTTCTTT CASSGQVNTEAFF